Listed below are T cell receptor beta chains from one sample, sequenced in a study of blood T cell repertoires in COVID-19. Assay used: immunoSEQ multiplex PCR; TCRdb lists only in-frame clones, some missing. The profile shows about 400,000 clones, 87% of them singletons. Material for sequencing was PBMCs or T cells enriched from blood (not recorded which). These receptors came from a man in his forties in a cohort exposed to, infected with or recovered from COVID-19 (not recorded which). CDR3s include the opening cysteine and the closing phenylalanine or tryptophan.

TRBJ1-3 | TRBV9 | CASSVGRNTGNTIYF
TRBJ2-3 | TRBV19 | CASSIPADTQYF
TRBJ2-7 | TRBV19 | CASRGLAGGRMEQYF
TRBJ1-2 | TRBV19 | CASSIDRIGGYTF
TRBJ1-5 | TRBV9 | CASSATGGQPQHF
TRBJ2-3 | TRBV2 | CASKEDRATDTQYF
TRBJ2-1 | TRBV27 | CASSLSPNNEQFF
TRBJ1-3 | TRBV19 | CASIGQGAGNTIYF
TRBJ2-5 | TRBV20-1 | CSASRLAGGETQYF
TRBJ1-2 | TRBV5-4 | CASSLDRILYGYTF
TRBJ1-2 | TRBV7-2 | CASSFRGGYGYTF
TRBJ2-3 | TRBV19 | CASSNRGPIDTQYF
TRBJ2-3 | TRBV30 | CAWSVRGFGTDTQYF
TRBJ1-1 | TRBV10-3 | CAISVSRTADEAFF
TRBJ1-1 | TRBV7-9 | CASSLRAADTEAFF
TRBJ2-1 | TRBV7-9 | CASSVQGAGNEQFF
TRBJ2-2 | TRBV27 | CASTPYRDLNTGELFF
TRBJ2-6 | TRBV5-1 | CASRASSGANVLTF
TRBJ2-7 | TRBV5-1 | CASRIAEDYEQYF
TRBJ2-7 | TRBV6-1 | CASSEDRVMYYEQYF
TRBJ1-1 | TRBV2 | CASSDLRFNTEAFF
TRBJ2-1 | TRBV5-1 | CASSIQGGENNEQFF
TRBJ1-5 | TRBV12-2 | CASRLAFWGQRNQPQHF
TRBJ2-7 | TRBV7-9 | CASSLGQGSGRKYF
TRBJ2-1 | TRBV7-2 | CASSLASGGNEQFF
TRBJ2-7 | TRBV6-5 | CASSRGQGEQYF
TRBJ2-1 | TRBV27 | CASASGVTYNEQFF
TRBJ2-2 | TRBV12-5 | CASGFGNTGELFF
TRBJ1-1 | TRBV2 | CASSGGVAEAFF
TRBJ1-1 | TRBV7-8 | CASSRAQGAEAFF
TRBJ2-3 | TRBV5-8 | CASSFHGAAGGTDTQYF
TRBJ2-3 | TRBV5-6 | CASSYGLAGGGDTQYF
TRBJ2-1 | TRBV10-2 | CASTGLAGVNEQFF
TRBJ2-7 | TRBV7-8 | CASSQGGQAGKAHEQYF
TRBJ1-6 | TRBV30 | CAWRTDGTRSPLHF
TRBJ1-4 | TRBV2 | CASRRTGTGSGLTNEKLFF
TRBJ1-2 | TRBV19 | CASSRQTNYGYTF
TRBJ1-5 | TRBV2 | CASNRDRGNQPQHF
TRBJ2-7 | TRBV5-1 | CASVGGDSYEQYF
TRBJ2-7 | TRBV6-1 | CASSEGGLGRGYEQYF
TRBJ2-5 | TRBV2 | CASSVSGRSETQYF
TRBJ1-2 | TRBV28 | CASSLSIYGYTF
TRBJ1-5 | TRBV28 | CASRGGDRDAQPQHF
TRBJ1-5 | TRBV7-8 | CASSSDKRGGIQPQHF
TRBJ2-2 | TRBV6-4 | CASSLTSGSVFGELFF
TRBJ2-7 | TRBV6-5 | CASSRQGRYEQYF
TRBJ1-2 | TRBV4-1 | CASSPDSTHNYGYTF
TRBJ1-1 | TRBV18 | CASSPGGNTEAFF
TRBJ2-7 | TRBV3-1/TRBV3-2 | CASSQGGESGEQYF
TRBJ1-5 | TRBV29-1 | CSVVGQKNQPQHF